The text below deals with one T cell receptor beta chain. J lost 5 bases, V lost 2 bases, and 2 bases had no gene match. This CDR3 contains 13 residues. Germline-derived CDR1 and CDR2 are MNHNY and SVGAGI (reference sequence). Study processing details: It was from reference gene primer amplification that nucleated cell counts were estimated. Profiling relied on immunoSEQ multiplex PCR, and the TCRdb table lists in-frame clones only, not all of them. V and J calls and clone size are given by that table; D and trimming were obtained from the DNA. The data hold some 100,000 clones, with more than 85% observed a single time. This sample was included in a study of blood T cell repertoires in COVID-19. Whole-study context: Both acute and convalescent COVID-19 samples were obtained from the United States, Italy and Spain. T cells, B-cell-depleted T cells, or PBMCs provided the cDNA or gDNA that served as material.

This sequence was found in a human donor with acute or convalescent COVID-19. The donor label of this sample is uncertain. The rearrangement uses TRBV6-6 and TRBJ2-5; 7 nucleotides line up with TRBD2. Sequencing was performed on peripheral blood. This CDR3 is CASSYLGGETQYF. The CDR3 nucleotides read TGTGCCAGCAGTTACCTCGGGGGGGAGACCCAGTACTTC.